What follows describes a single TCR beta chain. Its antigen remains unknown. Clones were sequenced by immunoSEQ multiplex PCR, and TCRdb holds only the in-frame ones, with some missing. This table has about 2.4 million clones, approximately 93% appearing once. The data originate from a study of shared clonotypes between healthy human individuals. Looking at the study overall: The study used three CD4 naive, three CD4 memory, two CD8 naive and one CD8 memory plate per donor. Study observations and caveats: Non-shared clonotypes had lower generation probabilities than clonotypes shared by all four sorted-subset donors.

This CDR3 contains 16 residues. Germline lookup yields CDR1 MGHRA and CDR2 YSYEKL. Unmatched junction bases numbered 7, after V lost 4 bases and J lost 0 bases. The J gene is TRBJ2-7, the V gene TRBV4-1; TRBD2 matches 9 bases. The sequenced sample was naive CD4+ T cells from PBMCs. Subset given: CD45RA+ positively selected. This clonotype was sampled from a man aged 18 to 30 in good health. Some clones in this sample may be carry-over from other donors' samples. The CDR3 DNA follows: TGCGCCAGCAGCCCAAGACTAGCGGAGATCTCCTACGAGCAGTACTTC. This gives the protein CASSPRLAEISYEQYF.